What follows are 29 T cell receptor beta chains derived from one specimen sequenced in a study of shared clonotypes between healthy human individuals. Profiled with immunoSEQ multiplex PCR; TCRdb holds only in-frame clones, not every one. The sample has some 2 million clones; 85% to 95% are singletons. The sequencing input was naive CD4+ T cells sorted from blood. The subset denotes: CD45RA+ positively selected. The receptor source for this set is a man aged 18 to 30 in good health.

As regards this clone: Other DNA sequences in the sample encode the same CDR3. The chain carries TRBV7-9 and TRBJ2-7; D tentatively reads TRBD1 or TRBD2 (5 bases each). The V gene's germline CDR1 is SEHNR and CDR2 FQNEAQ (reference sequence). The CDR3 sequence is 13 residues long. V dropped 3 bases and J dropped 0 bases, with 6 bases sitting between them. The CDR3 loop is CASSFGASYEQYF. DNA for the CDR3: TGTGCCAGCAGCTTCGGGGCCTCCTACGAGCAGTACTTC.

The chain has TRBV7-6 and TRBJ2-2; 7 nucleotides agree with TRBD1. V was pared by 5 bases and J by 4 bases, with 13 bases of the junction left unmatched. Germline lookup yields CDR1 SGHVS and CDR2 FNYEAQ. The CDR3 covers 17 residues. The CDR3 region is CASSVGAPGQFTGELFF. The CDR3 nucleotides are TGTGCCAGCAGCGTAGGAGCCCCGGGACAGTTCACCGGGGAGCTGTTTTTT.

J is TRBJ2-3 and V is TRBV29-1, with 9 bases matching TRBD2. Germline lookup yields CDR1 SQVTM and CDR2 ANQGSEA. V trimming: 5 bases; J trimming: 5 bases; junction bases outside the gene matches: 8. This CDR3 region has 14 residues. CDR3 nucleotides: TGCAGCGTTACCGCGGGGGGGAAGTTAGATACGCAGTATTTT. The encoded protein is CSVTAGGKLDTQYF.

The chain links TRBV12-5 to TRBJ2-2, with 9 bases fitting TRBD2. The length of the CDR3 is 13 residues. Germline CDR1 is LGHNT and CDR2 is FRNRAP. With V trimmed by 6 bases and J by 10 bases, 6 bases remained unmatched. As DNA, the CDR3 is TGTGCTAGTGGATCGGGACTAGCAGCGGAGCTGTTTTTT. Translated: CASGSGLAAELFF.

The chain has TRBV19 and TRBJ2-1, with D uncertain. Between the trimmed V and J ends, which lost 9 bases and 0 bases, there was a span of 15 bases. Germline V gene sequence: CDR1 LNHDA, CDR2 SQIVND (reference sequence). The CDR3 has 15 residues. The DNA of the CDR3 is TGTGCCAGGCACAGACCCTCGAGCTCCTACAATGAGCAGTTCTTC. Its translation is CARHRPSSSYNEQFF.

This chain uses TRBV9 with TRBJ2-7; TRBD2 agrees at 8 bases. The CDR3 length is 15 residues. J was trimmed by 2 bases and V by 5 bases; bases with no gene match: 9. The germline gives CDR1 SGDLS, CDR2 YYNGEE. CDR3 DNA sequence: TGTGCCAGCAGTTTATCTTCAGCGGGGGCCTACGAGCAGTACTTC. This codes for CASSLSSAGAYEQYF.

The chain has TRBV9 and TRBJ1-4; D gene unclear. The CDR3 totals 14 residues. V lost 4 bases and J lost 4, with 11 bases in between. Germline loops: CDR1 SGDLS, CDR2 YYNGEE. CDR3 in DNA: TGTGCCAGCAGCCCAAGACTAGATAATGAAAAACTGTTTTTT. Protein sequence: CASSPRLDNEKLFF.

The V and J genes are TRBV7-9 and TRBJ2-2; 12 bases map to TRBD1. Germline V gene sequence: CDR1 SEHNR, CDR2 FQNEAQ (reference sequence). Trimming cost V 7 bases and J 4 bases; bases outside gene matches: 7. This CDR3 region has 16 residues. Here the CDR3 reads CASNWDRGPITGELFF. CDR3 DNA sequence: TGTGCCAGCAACTGGGACAGGGGGCCGATCACCGGGGAGCTGTTTTTT.

This CDR3 is CATQSRGSYEQYF. The CDR3, as DNA: TGTGCCACCCAATCCCGAGGAAGCTACGAGCAGTACTTC. V and J are TRBV15 and TRBJ2-7, with D uncertain. Trimming cost V 8 bases and J 3 bases, with 14 bases left between them. CDR1 and CDR2 from the germline V gene are LNHNV and YYDKDF (reference sequence). CDR3 length equals 13 residues. The full variable domain, its missing parts supplied by reference TRBV15 and TRBJ2-7, is DAMVIQNPRYQVTQFGKPVTLSCSQTLNHNVMYWYQQKSSQAPKLLFHYYDKDFNNEADTPDNFQSRRPNTSFCFLDIRSPGLGDTAMYLCATQSRGSYEQYFGPGTRLTVT.

This clone was observed a single time. The chain employs TRBV25-1 and TRBJ2-5, with TRBD1 identical over 7 bases. This CDR3 contains 14 residues. The V gene end was trimmed by 4 bases and the J gene end by 3 bases; junction bases not matched to a gene: 5. CDR1 and CDR2 (germline): MGHDK, SYGVNS. The CDR3 loop is CASSATGPKETQYF. CDR3 bases: TGTGCCAGCAGTGCGACAGGGCCGAAAGAGACCCAGTACTTC.

The chain is built from TRBV18 and TRBJ1-1; TRBD1 is a possible D gene (6 bases). The V gene lost 0 bases and the J gene lost 0 bases, with 11 bases spanning the gap. CDR1 KGHSH and CDR2 LQKENI come from the germline V gene. This CDR3 comprises 16 residues. The CDR3 sequence is CASSPPTGLMNTEAFF. CDR3 sequence (DNA): TGTGCCAGCTCACCACCGACAGGCCTGATGAACACTGAAGCTTTCTTT.

In its sample, this clone was seen once. As DNA, the CDR3 is TGTGCCTGGGAGACAGGGGCTTATGGCTACACCTTC. It is translated as CAWETGAYGYTF. V usage is TRBV30 and J usage is TRBJ1-2; 8 bases are shared with TRBD1. Germline trimming cut 5 bases from V and 5 bases from J; bases unmatched to any gene: 4. The CDR3 is made up of 12 amino acids. Germline assignment: CDR1 GTSNPN and CDR2 SVGIG (reference sequence). The full variable domain, with the rest looked up from reference TRBV30 and TRBJ1-2, is SQTIHQWPATLVQPVGSPLSLECTVEGTSNPNLYWYRQAAGRGLQLLFYSVGIGQISSEVPQNLSASRPQDRQFILSSKKLLLSDSGFYLCAWETGAYGYTFGSGTRLTVV.

V is TRBV6-5 and J is TRBJ2-3, with 7 nucleotides matching TRBD2. Looked up from germline, CDR1 is MNHEY and CDR2 is SVGAGI. This CDR3 is built from 13 residues. The V segment lost 7 bases and the J segment 1 base; nucleotides outside the gene matches: 2. The CDR3 DNA is TGTGCCAGCAAGGCGGGAGGCACAGATACGCAGTATTTT. This encodes CASKAGGTDTQYF.

This chain joins TRBV6-1 and TRBJ2-1, with D unclear. V dropped 5 bases and J dropped 10 bases, with 15 bases sitting between them. CDR1 and CDR2 (germline): MNHNS, SASEGT. The CDR3 contains 13 residues. For the CDR3, the DNA is TGTGCCAGCAGTCCTAGATGGGATATGGAGCAGTTCTTC. Encoded protein: CASSPRWDMEQFF.

J is TRBJ2-7 and V is TRBV5-1, with D perhaps TRBD2 (5 bases). V was clipped by 4 bases and J by 5 bases, with 16 bases between them. CDR3 length: 14 residues. Per germline, CDR1 SGHRS and CDR2 YFSETQ. CDR3 sequence (DNA): TGCGCCAGCAGCCCTCTAGCTGAGAATAACGAGCAGTACTTC. Amino acid sequence: CASSPLAENNEQYF.

As concerns this clone: The same CDR3 arises from other DNA sequences in this sample as well. The chain links TRBV6-5 to TRBJ1-6; no clear D gene. The germline CDR1 and CDR2 sequences are MNHEY and SVGAGI. This CDR3 contains 13 residues. Trimming removed 7 bases from V and 7 bases from J, with 11 bases in between. In nucleotides, the CDR3 is TGTGCCAGCAAGAGGGATTTCAATTCACCCCTCCACTTT. Its protein is CASKRDFNSPLHF.

The V and J genes are TRBV6-1 and TRBJ1-5; D is unresolved. The CDR3 consists of 13 residues. Trimming stripped 5 bases from V and 3 bases from J, with 8 bases between. CDR1 and CDR2 (germline): MNHNS, SASEGT. CDR3 DNA sequence: TGTGCCAGCAGTCCCTCTCTCAATCAGCCCCAGCATTTT. Translated: CASSPSLNQPQHF.

CDR3 sequence reads: CASSRDLEGIAYEQYF. In DNA, the CDR3 is TGTGCCAGCAGCCGCGATTTGGAGGGTATCGCCTACGAGCAGTACTTC. The rearrangement joins TRBV5-4 to TRBJ2-7; a weak D match, TRBD2 (6 bases). The V end was cut by 4 bases, the J end by 2 bases, with 19 bases between. Germline CDR1 reads SGHNT; CDR2 reads YYREEE (reference sequence). CDR3 length: 16 residues.

This clone was observed a few times. V gene TRBV6-5 combines with J gene TRBJ1-5; no clear D gene. The CDR3 sequence is 12 residues long. Per the germline V gene, CDR1 is MNHEY and CDR2 is SVGAGI. Trimming removed 6 bases from V and 7 bases from J, with 10 bases in between. The CDR3 sequence is CASSQRGQPQHF. The CDR3 DNA is TGTGCCAGCAGCCAGCGAGGACAGCCCCAGCATTTT.

Of note for this clone: This sample includes further DNA sequences coding for the same CDR3. V gene TRBV18 combines with J gene TRBJ2-7, with TRBD1 matching over 7 bases. V was pared by 6 bases and J by 4 bases, with 3 bases of the junction left unmatched. The CDR3 sequence is 12 residues long. Germline loops: CDR1 KGHSH, CDR2 LQKENI. The CDR3 is CASSQTGYEQYF. The CDR3 DNA follows: TGTGCCAGCTCCCAGACAGGGTACGAGCAGTACTTC. Complete variable domain (other parts from reference TRBV18 and TRBJ2-7): NAGVMQNPRHLVRRRGQEARLRCSPMKGHSHVYWYRQLPEEGLKFMVYLQKENIIDESGMPKERFSAEFPKEGPSILRIQQVVRGDSAAYFCASSQTGYEQYFGPGTRLTVT.

The genes are TRBV7-3 and TRBJ1-1; D not resolved. Germline values: CDR1 SGHTA, CDR2 FQGTGA. V was pared by 1 base and J by 4 bases, with 13 bases between. The CDR3 is 15 amino acids. CDR3 sequence: CASSLMGKAVTEAFF. The CDR3 DNA reads TGTGCCAGCAGCTTAATGGGGAAAGCGGTCACTGAAGCTTTCTTT.

In the case of this clone: This sample includes further DNA sequences coding for the same CDR3. This CDR3 reads CSVETGVNTEAFF. The CDR3 coding sequence is TGCAGCGTTGAAACAGGGGTGAACACTGAAGCTTTCTTT. The gene calls are TRBV29-1 and TRBJ1-1; 7 nucleotides align to TRBD1. In germline, CDR1 is SQVTM, CDR2 ANQGSEA. The CDR3 spans 13 residues. The V gene end was trimmed by 2 bases and the J gene end by 0 bases; junction bases not matched to a gene: 0.

This sequence joins TRBV2 and TRBJ1-1, with TRBD1 as a possible D gene (5 bases). CDR1 is SNHLY and CDR2 is FYNNEI in the germline V gene. The CDR3 sequence is 16 residues long. Trimming stripped 4 bases from V and 8 bases from J, with 23 bases between. CDR3 residues: CASSGRGRSKNAEAFF. As DNA, the CDR3 is TGTGCCAGCAGTGGTAGGGGCCGTTCCAAAAACGCGGAAGCTTTCTTT.

This clone was observed a single time. The CDR3 DNA follows: TGTGCCAGTAGTACCACAGGCGGGATCCTTGGCTATGGCTACACCTTC. Translated, it gives CASSTTGGILGYGYTF. The chain couples TRBV19 to TRBJ1-2; tentative D call: TRBD1 (5 bases). The CDR3 spans 16 residues. V was clipped by 4 bases and J by 4 bases, with 19 bases between them. The germline V gene encodes CDR1 LNHDA and CDR2 SQIVND (reference sequence). The full variable domain, completed using reference TRBV19 and TRBJ1-2, is DGGITQSPKYLFRKEGQNVTLSCEQNLNHDAMYWYRQDPGQGLRLIYYSQIVNDFQKGDIAEGYSVSREKKESFPLTVTSAQKNPTAFYLCASSTTGGILGYGYTFGSGTRLTVV.

The genes are TRBV27 and TRBJ1-1; the D gene is possibly TRBD1 (5 bases). Looked up from germline, CDR1 is MNHEY and CDR2 is SMNVEV (reference sequence). The CDR3 is 15 amino acids. Trimming left V 1 base short and J 4 bases short, with 13 bases between. CDR3 coding DNA: TGTGCCAGCAGTTTATGGGGGGAGGGAGGCACTGAAGCTTTCTTT. It codes for CASSLWGEGGTEAFF.

The rearrangement joins TRBV30 to TRBJ2-7, with TRBD2 matching over 15 bases. The V segment lost 2 bases and the J segment 3 bases; nucleotides outside the gene matches: 11. This CDR3 spans 18 amino acids. From germline, CDR1 is GTSNPN and CDR2 SVGIG (reference sequence). CDR3 nucleotide sequence: TGTGCCTGGAGTCTTAGGACTAGCGGGAGGGCAAGTTACTACGAGCAGTACTTC. It is translated as CAWSLRTSGRASYYEQYF.

This chain joins TRBV10-2 and TRBJ2-7, with TRBD1 as a possible D gene (5 bases). The V gene's germline CDR1 is WSHSY and CDR2 SAAADI. The CDR3 spans 12 residues. The V end lost 9 bases, the J end lost 2 bases, and 11 bases lay between the germline ends. CDR3 nucleotides: TGCGCCAGTGAAGGGGTCCCCTACGAGCAGTACTTC. Translated: CASEGVPYEQYF.

This clone was observed a single time. Here the CDR3 DNA reads TGCGCCAGCAGCCAAGGGTTACAGGGGATTGAAAAACTGTTTTTT. Protein sequence: CASSQGLQGIEKLFF. The V gene is TRBV4-1, the J gene TRBJ1-4; 7 bases match TRBD1. The V and J ends lost 1 base and 7 bases, in that order; junction bases with no gene match: 6. CDR1 is MGHRA, CDR2 YSYEKL, per germline. The CDR3 has 15 residues.

V is TRBV27 and J is TRBJ2-3; no firm D call. Trimming removed 0 bases at V and 3 bases at J, with 13 bases between. The CDR3 extends over 16 amino acids. Germline CDR1 and CDR2: MNHEY and SMNVEV (reference sequence). CDR3 loop: CASSLSPGPSTDTQYF. CDR3 nucleotides: TGTGCCAGCAGTTTATCGCCGGGCCCCTCTACAGATACGCAGTATTTT.